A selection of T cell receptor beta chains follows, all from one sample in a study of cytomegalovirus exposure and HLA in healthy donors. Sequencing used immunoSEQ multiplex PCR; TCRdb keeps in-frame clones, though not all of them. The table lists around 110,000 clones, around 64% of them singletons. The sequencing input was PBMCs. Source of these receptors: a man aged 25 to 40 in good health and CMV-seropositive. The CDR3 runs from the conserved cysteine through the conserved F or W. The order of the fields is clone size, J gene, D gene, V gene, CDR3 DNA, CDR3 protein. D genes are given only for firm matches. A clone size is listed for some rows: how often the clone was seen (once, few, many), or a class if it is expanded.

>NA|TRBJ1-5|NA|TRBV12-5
TGTGCTAGTGGTTTGGTACTGGAGGGTGGGAGCAATCAGCCCCAGCATTTT
CASGLVLEGGSNQPQHF
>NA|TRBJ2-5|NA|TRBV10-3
TGTGCCATCGCGGCAGGGCAAGAGACCCAGTACTTC
CAIAAGQETQYF
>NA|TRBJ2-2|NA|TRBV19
TGTGCCAGTAGTATTCGAGGGACATTGAACACCGGGGAGCTGTTTTTT
CASSIRGTLNTGELFF
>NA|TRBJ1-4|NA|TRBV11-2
TGTGCCAGCAGCTTAACAGCAACTAATGAAAAACTGTTTTTT
CASSLTATNEKLFF
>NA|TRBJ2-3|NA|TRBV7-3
TGTGCCAGCAGCCCATTCTTGGGGGCTTGGGGCACAGATACGCAGTATTTT
CASSPFLGAWGTDTQYF
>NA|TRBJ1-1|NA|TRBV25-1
TGTGCCAGCAGTGAAGCAGGGGCTAGGGCTGAAGCTTTCTTT
CASSEAGARAEAFF
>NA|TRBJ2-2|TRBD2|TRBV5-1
TGCGCCAGCAGCTCAACTAGCGGGGGGATCGCCGGGGAGCTGTTTTTT
CASSSTSGGIAGELFF
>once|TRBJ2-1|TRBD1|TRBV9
TGTGCCAGCACTCAAGGGTCGGGACAGCTTAACAATGAGCAGTTCTTC
CASTQGSGQLNNEQFF
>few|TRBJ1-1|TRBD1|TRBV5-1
TGCGCCAGCTGGGGGACAGGGGTCACTGAAGCTTTCTTT
CASWGTGVTEAFF
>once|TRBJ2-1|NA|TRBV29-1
TGCAGCGTTGGAGCAGGGGCCGGATCATATGAGCAGTTCTTC
CSVGAGAGSYEQFF
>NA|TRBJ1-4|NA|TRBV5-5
TGTGCCAGCAGCTTGGTGAACCAAAGGGAGGGGAATGAAAAACTGTTTTTT
CASSLVNQREGNEKLFF
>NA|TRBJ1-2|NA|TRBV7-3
TGTGCCAGCAGGGAGGGACCTAACTATGGCTACACCTTC
CASREGPNYGYTF
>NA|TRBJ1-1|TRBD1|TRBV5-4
TGTGCCAGCAGCTTGGATCTTTTAGGCCAGGGGGTGGGAGCTTTCTTT
CASSLDLLGQGVGAFF
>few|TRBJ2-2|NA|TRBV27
TGTGCCAGCAGTTTGAGCAGGTCCGGGGTTCGAAGCATCGGGGAGCTGTTTTTT
CASSLSRSGVRSIGELFF
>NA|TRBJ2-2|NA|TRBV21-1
TGTGCCAGCAGCACCGGACAGGGGTCGAACACCGGGGAGCTGTTTTTT
CASSTGQGSNTGELFF
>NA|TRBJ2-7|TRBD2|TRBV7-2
TGTGCCAGCAGCTTATCATGGAACTGGGGAGGGCGTTATTCCTACGAGCAGTACTTC
CASSLSWNWGGRYSYEQYF
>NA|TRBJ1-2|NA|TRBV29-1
TGCAGCGTCGACGGGAGGGGAGGGGGCTACACCTTC
CSVDGRGGGYTF
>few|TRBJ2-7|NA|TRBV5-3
TGTGCCAGAAGCTTGGCGTATTTGGCAGGGTACGACGAGCAGTACTTC
CARSLAYLAGYDEQYF
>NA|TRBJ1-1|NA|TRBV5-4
TGTGCCAGCAGCTTGGGACTGTGGGGCGCGGAGACTGAAGCTTTCTTT
CASSLGLWGAETEAFF
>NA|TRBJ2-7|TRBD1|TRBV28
TGTGCCAGCAGGGCTCGACAGGGGGATCTCTACGAGCAGTACTTC
CASRARQGDLYEQYF
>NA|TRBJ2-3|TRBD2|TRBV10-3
TGTGCCACCAAGGGACTAAACACAGATACGCAGTATTTT
CATKGLNTDTQYF
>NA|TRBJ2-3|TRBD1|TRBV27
TGTGCCAGCAGTTGGGGGACAGGACTAAGCACAGATACGCAGTATTTT
CASSWGTGLSTDTQYF
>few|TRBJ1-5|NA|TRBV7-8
TGTGCCAGCAGCTTAGAGACCGGGGAGGGTCAGCCCCAGCATTTT
CASSLETGEGQPQHF
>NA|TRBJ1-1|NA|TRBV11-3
TGTGCCAGCAGCTTAGAAGGGCGGGTAAGGACTGAAGCTTTCTTT
CASSLEGRVRTEAFF
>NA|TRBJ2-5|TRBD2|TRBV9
TGTGCCAGCAGCCCACGACTAGCGGGGGACCGGGAGACCCAGTACTTC
CASSPRLAGDRETQYF
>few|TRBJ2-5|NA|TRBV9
TGTGCCAGCAGCCCTAATGCTTGGGAGACCCAGTACTTC
CASSPNAWETQYF
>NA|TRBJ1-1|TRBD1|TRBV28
TGTGCCAGCAGTGTTCCAGGGGGCACTGAAGCTTTCTTT
CASSVPGGTEAFF
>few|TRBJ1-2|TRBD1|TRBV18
TGTGCCAGCTCTCGGTCGACAGGGGGAGAAGGCTACACCTTC
CASSRSTGGEGYTF
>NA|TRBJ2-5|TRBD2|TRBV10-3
TGTGCCATCAGCCACGGGACTACCGAAGAGACCCAGTACTTC
CAISHGTTEETQYF
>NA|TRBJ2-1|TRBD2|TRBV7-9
TGTGCCAGCACTCAAGCGGGAGGGCCGATAGTGGGTGAGCAGTTCTTC
CASTQAGGPIVGEQFF
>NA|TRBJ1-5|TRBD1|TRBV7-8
TGTGCCAGCAGCTTAGCGCTCCAGGGGGTAGGCAATCAGCCCCAGCATTTT
CASSLALQGVGNQPQHF
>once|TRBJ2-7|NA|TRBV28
TGTGCCAGGCCCCCCCCCGGCTCCTACGAGCAGTACTTC
CARPPPGSYEQYF
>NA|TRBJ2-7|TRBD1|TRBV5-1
TGCGCCAGCAGCATTGACAGGGGCTCCTACGAGCAGTACTTC
CASSIDRGSYEQYF
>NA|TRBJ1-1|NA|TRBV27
TGTGCCAGCAGCCCACAATCAAAGGGGTCCACTGAAGCTTTCTTT
CASSPQSKGSTEAFF
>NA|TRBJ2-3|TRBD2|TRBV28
TGTGCCAGCAGTCCATCGGGGGTAGCGGGAGTTACAGATACGCAGTATTTT
CASSPSGVAGVTDTQYF
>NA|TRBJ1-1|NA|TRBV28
TGTGCCAGCAGTTTAGGCGTGGGACTGGGCCACACTGAAGCTTTCTTT
CASSLGVGLGHTEAFF
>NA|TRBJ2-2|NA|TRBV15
TGTGCCACCAGCAGAGATATAAGTGGATACGGTCGAGGCGGGGAGCTGTTTTTT
CATSRDISGYGRGGELFF
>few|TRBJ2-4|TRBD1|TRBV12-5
TGTGCTAGTGGTTTGGTACTTGGACAGGGGGTTGCATCGGCCAAAAACATTCAGTACTTC
CASGLVLGQGVASAKNIQYF
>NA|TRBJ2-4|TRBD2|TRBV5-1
TGCGCCAGCAGCTTGGCAGGGAGGGGAAACATTCAGTACTTC
CASSLAGRGNIQYF
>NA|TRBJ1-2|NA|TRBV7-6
TGTGCCAGCAGCCCGGTGCGGGGGCCAAACTATGGCTACACCTTC
CASSPVRGPNYGYTF
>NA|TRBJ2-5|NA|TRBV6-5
TGTGCCACCTCCAAACAGGGTCTAAAGACCCAGTACTTC
CATSKQGLKTQYF
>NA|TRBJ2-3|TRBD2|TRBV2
TGTGCCAGCAGTGAGGCGGGGGGGCCCCCAGATACGCAGTATTTT
CASSEAGGPPDTQYF
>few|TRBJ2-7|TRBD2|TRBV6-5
TGTGCCAGCAGATCGGGACTACTTGAGCAGTACTTC
CASRSGLLEQYF
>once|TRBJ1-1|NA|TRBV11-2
TGTGCCAGCAGCTTAGATCGTCCAGGGTCAGCTGAAGCTTTCTTT
CASSLDRPGSAEAFF
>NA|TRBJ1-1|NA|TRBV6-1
TGTGCCAGTCTTGATCGGACTGGGGTCACTGAAGCTTTCTTT
CASLDRTGVTEAFF
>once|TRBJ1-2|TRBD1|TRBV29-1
TGCAGCGTTGGGGTCTCCGGGACAGGTGCCCGTGGCTACACCTTC
CSVGVSGTGARGYTF
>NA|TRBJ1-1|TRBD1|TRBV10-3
TGTGCCATCAGTGAGAAGGGACCCGGGACAGGCGACGAAGCTTTCTTT
CAISEKGPGTGDEAFF
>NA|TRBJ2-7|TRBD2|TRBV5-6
TGTGCCAGCAGCCCTGGGAGGGGAAAACCCTACGAGCAGTACTTC
CASSPGRGKPYEQYF
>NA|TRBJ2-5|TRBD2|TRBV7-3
TGTGCCAGCAGCTTAACGGGGACTAGCACCGAGACCCAGTACTTC
CASSLTGTSTETQYF
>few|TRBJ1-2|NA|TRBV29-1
TGCAGCGTTGGGGGGGGGCAGGGGGGCTACACCTTC
CSVGGGQGGYTF
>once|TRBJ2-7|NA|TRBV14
TGTGCCAGCAGCCAAGAACTCCGGCAGGGCCACGAGCAGTACTTC
CASSQELRQGHEQYF
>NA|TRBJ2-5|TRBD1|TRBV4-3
TGCGCCAGCAGCCAAGAGGGGGCAGGGGGCGCAGTGGAGACCCAGTACTTC
CASSQEGAGGAVETQYF
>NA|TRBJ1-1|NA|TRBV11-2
TGTGCCAGCAGCTTACAACAGGGAACTGAAGCTTTCTTT
CASSLQQGTEAFF
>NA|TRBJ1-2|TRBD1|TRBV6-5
TGTGCCAGTAGTTCGGACAGGGGTGGTGGCTACACCTTC
CASSSDRGGGYTF
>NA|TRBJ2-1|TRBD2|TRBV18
TGTGCCAGCTCACTACTGGCGGGAGGTTACAATGAGCAGTTCTTC
CASSLLAGGYNEQFF
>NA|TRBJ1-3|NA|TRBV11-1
TGTGCCAGCAGCCCCGGGTCATCTGGAAACACCATATATTTT
CASSPGSSGNTIYF
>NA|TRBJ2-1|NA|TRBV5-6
TGTGCCAGCAGCTTGCCGGCGGGACCCCGAAGAAATGAGCAGTTCTTC
CASSLPAGPRRNEQFF
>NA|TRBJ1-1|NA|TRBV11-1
TGTGCCAGCAGGACAATTGACAGAAGGGACACTGAAGCTTTCTTT
CASRTIDRRDTEAFF
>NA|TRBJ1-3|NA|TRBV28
TGTGCCAGCAGCCCACGTATGATGGGGCAGGGGAGAAACACCATATATTTT
CASSPRMMGQGRNTIYF
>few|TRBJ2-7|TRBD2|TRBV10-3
TGTGCCATCAGTGATTTTGCTAGCGGGGACTCCTACGAGCAGTACTTC
CAISDFASGDSYEQYF